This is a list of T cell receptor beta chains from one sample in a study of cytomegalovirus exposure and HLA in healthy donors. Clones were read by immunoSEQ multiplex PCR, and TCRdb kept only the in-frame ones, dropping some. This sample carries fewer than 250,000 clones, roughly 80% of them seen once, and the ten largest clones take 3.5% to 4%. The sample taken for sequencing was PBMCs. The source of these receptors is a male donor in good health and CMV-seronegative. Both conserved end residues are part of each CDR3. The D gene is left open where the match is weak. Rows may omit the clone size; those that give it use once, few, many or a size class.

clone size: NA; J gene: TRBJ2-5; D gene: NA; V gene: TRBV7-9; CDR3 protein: CASSSPPGETQYF; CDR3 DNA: TGTGCCAGCAGCTCCCCGCCCGGGGAGACCCAGTACTTC
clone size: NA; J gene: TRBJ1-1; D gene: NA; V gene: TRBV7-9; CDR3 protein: CASSHDRNTEAFF; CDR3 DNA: TGTGCCAGCAGCCATGACAGGAACACTGAAGCTTTCTTT
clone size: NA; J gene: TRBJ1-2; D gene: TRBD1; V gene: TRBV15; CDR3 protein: CATSRGQVIDGYTF; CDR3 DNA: TGTGCCACCAGCAGGGGACAGGTTATTGATGGCTACACCTTC
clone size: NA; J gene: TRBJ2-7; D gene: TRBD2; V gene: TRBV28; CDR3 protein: CASSYLGLRRGESYEQYF; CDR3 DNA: TGTGCCAGCAGTTACCTAGGTCTTAGGCGGGGGGAATCCTACGAGCAGTACTTC
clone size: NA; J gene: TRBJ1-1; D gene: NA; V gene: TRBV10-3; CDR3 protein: CAISDRPNTEAFF; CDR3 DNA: TGTGCCATCAGTGACAGGCCGAACACTGAAGCTTTCTTT
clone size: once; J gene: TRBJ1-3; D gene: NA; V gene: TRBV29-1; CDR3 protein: CSVEERVGPSGNTIYF; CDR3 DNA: TGCAGCGTTGAAGAGCGGGTGGGTCCCTCTGGAAACACCATATATTTT
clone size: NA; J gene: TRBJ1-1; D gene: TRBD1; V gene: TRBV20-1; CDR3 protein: CSASRQGRAFF; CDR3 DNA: TGCAGTGCTAGTCGACAGGGTCGAGCTTTCTTT
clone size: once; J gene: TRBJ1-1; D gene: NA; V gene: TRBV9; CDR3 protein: CASSPSAGNTEAFF; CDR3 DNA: TGTGCCAGCAGCCCGAGCGCGGGGAACACTGAAGCTTTCTTT
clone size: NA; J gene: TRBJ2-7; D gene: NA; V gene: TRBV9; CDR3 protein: CASSVGGGIDEQYF; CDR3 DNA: TGTGCCAGCAGCGTAGGCGGAGGGATAGACGAGCAGTACTTC
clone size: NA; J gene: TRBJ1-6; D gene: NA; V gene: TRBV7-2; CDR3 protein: CASSQGQNSPLHF; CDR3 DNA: TGTGCCAGCAGCCAAGGACAGAATTCACCCCTCCACTTT
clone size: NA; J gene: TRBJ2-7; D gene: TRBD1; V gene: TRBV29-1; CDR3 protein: CSGKDRQSNEQYF; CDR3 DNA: TGCAGCGGTAAGGACAGGCAAAGTAACGAGCAGTACTTC
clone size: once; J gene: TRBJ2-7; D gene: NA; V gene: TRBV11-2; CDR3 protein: CASSFRRGTYEQYF; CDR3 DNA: TGTGCCAGCAGCTTCCGACGGGGAACCTACGAGCAGTACTTC
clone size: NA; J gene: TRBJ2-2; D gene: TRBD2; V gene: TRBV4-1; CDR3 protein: CASSQEALAGGNTGELFF; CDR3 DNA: TGCGCCAGCAGCCAAGAGGCTTTAGCGGGAGGGAATACCGGGGAGCTGTTTTTT
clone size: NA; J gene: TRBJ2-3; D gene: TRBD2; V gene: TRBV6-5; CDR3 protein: CASSFGLAGGTDTQYF; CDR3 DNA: TGTGCCAGCAGTTTCGGACTAGCGGGAGGCACAGATACGCAGTATTTT
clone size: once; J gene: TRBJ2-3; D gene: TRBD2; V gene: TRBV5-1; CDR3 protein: CASSGASGSTGDTQYF; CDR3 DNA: TGCGCCAGCAGCGGTGCTAGCGGGAGTACTGGGGATACGCAGTATTTT
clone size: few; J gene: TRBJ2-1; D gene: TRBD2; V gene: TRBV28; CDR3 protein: CASSRISGSVRREQFF; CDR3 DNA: TGTGCCAGCAGTCGCATTAGCGGGAGTGTTAGAAGAGAGCAGTTCTTC
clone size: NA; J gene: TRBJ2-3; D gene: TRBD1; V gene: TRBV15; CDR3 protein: CATSSGQGKPDTQYF; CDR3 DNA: TGTGCCACCAGCAGCGGACAGGGTAAGCCAGATACGCAGTATTTT
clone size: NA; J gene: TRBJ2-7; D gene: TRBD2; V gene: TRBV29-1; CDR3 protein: CSVEQRDPPYEQYF; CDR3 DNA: TGCAGCGTTGAACAGCGGGACCCCCCCTACGAGCAGTACTTC
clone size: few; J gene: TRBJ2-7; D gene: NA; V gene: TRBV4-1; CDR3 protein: CASSQASAYEQYF; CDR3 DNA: TGCGCCAGCAGCCAAGCCAGCGCCTACGAGCAGTACTTC
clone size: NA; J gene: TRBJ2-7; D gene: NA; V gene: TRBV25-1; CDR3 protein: CASSEYLTGFGYEQYF; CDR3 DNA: TGTGCCAGCAGTGAATATTTGACAGGATTTGGCTACGAGCAGTACTTC
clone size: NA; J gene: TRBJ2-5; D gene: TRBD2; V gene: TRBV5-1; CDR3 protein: CASSWGTSEQETQYF; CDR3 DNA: TGCGCCAGCAGCTGGGGGACTAGTGAACAAGAGACCCAGTACTTC
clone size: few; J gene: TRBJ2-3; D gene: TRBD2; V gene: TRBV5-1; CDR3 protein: CASSPLLTSGPRPSTDTQYF; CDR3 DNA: TGCGCCAGCAGTCCTCTGCTGACTAGCGGGCCGCGTCCTAGCACAGATACGCAGTATTTT
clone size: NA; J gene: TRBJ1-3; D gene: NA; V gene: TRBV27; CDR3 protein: CASSPIGGVTGNTIYF; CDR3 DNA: TGTGCCAGCAGTCCGATAGGTGGAGTAACTGGAAACACCATATATTTT
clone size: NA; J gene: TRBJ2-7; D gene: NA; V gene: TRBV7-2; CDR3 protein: CASSPWGSGPTYEQYF; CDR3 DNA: TGTGCCAGCAGCCCCTGGGGGAGCGGGCCTACCTACGAGCAGTACTTC
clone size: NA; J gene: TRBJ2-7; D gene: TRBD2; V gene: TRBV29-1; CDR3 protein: CSVRTSGTYEQYF; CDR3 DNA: TGCAGCGTCCGGACTAGCGGTACCTACGAGCAGTACTTC
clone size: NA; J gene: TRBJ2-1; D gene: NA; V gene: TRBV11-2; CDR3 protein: CASSSQLELKQFF; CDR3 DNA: TGTGCCAGCAGCTCCCAACTCGAGTTAAAGCAGTTCTTC
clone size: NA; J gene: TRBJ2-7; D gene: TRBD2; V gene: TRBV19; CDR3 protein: CASSILGLAGYEQYF; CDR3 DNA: TGTGCCAGTAGTATATTGGGACTAGCGGGCTACGAGCAGTACTTC
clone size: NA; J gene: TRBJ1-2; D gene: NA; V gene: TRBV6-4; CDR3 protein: CASRSETSYLGGYTF; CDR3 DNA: TGTGCCAGCAGATCCGAGACCTCTTATCTGGGCGGCTACACCTTC
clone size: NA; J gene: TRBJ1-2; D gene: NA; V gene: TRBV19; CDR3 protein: CASSIGTGYGYTF; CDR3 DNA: TGTGCCAGTAGTATCGGTACAGGGTATGGCTACACCTTC
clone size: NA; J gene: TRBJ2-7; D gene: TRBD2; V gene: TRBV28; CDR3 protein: CASSLKGTSGRASYEQYF; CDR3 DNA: TGTGCCAGCAGTTTAAAGGGGACTAGCGGGAGGGCCTCCTACGAGCAGTACTTC
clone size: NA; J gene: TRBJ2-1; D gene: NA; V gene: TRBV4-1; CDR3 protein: CASSQEGLALNNEQFF; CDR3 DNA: TGCGCCAGCAGCCAAGAGGGTCTAGCGCTTAACAATGAGCAGTTCTTC
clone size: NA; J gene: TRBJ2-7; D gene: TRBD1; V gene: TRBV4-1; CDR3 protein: CASSLQGASEQYF; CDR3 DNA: TGCGCCAGCAGCTTACAGGGGGCGAGCGAGCAGTACTTC
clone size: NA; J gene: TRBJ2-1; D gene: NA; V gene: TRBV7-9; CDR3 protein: CSSSLTGGGNEQFF; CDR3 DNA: TGTTCCAGCAGCTTAACCGGTGGAGGGAATGAGCAGTTCTTC
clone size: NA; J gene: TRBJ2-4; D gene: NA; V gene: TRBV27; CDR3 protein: CASATDRSKNIQYF; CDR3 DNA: TGTGCCAGCGCTACCGACAGGTCCAAAAACATTCAGTACTTC
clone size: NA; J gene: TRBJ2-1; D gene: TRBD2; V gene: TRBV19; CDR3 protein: CASSILGLADNEQFF; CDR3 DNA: TGTGCCAGTAGTATACTCGGGCTAGCGGACAATGAGCAGTTCTTC
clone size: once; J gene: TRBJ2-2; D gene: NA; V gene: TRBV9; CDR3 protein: CASSGLNGGTGELFF; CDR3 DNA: TGTGCCAGCAGCGGCCTCAACGGAGGGACCGGGGAGCTGTTTTTT
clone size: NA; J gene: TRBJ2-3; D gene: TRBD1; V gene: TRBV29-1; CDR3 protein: CSTRQGVRTDTQYF; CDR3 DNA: TGCAGCACCCGACAGGGTGTTCGGACAGATACGCAGTATTTT
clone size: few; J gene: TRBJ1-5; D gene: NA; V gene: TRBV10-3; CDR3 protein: CAISGTDQPQHF; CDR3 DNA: TGTGCCATCAGTGGGACAGATCAGCCCCAGCATTTT
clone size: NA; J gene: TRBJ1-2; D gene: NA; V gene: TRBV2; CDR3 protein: CASSAADTANYGYTF; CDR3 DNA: TGTGCCAGCAGCGCCGCGGACACCGCTAACTATGGCTACACCTTC
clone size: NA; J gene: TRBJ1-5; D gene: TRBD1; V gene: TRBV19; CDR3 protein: CASNPRDSGNQPQHF; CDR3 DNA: TGTGCCAGTAACCCCCGGGACAGCGGGAATCAGCCCCAGCATTTT
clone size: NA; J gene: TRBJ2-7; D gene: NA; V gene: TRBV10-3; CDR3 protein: CAISESSGSYEQYF; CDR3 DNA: TGTGCCATCAGTGAGTCGAGCGGCTCCTACGAGCAGTACTTC
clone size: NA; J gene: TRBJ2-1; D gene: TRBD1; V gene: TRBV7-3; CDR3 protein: CASSVDRDYNEQFF; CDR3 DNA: TGTGCCAGCAGCGTGGACAGGGACTACAATGAGCAGTTCTTC
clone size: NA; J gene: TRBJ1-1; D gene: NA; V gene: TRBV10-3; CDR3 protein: CAISKAGQSEAFF; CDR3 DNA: TGTGCCATTTCCAAGGCAGGGCAAAGTGAAGCTTTCTTT
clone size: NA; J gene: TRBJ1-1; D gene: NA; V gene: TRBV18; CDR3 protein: CASSPVAGALQVDTEAFF; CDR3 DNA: TGTGCCAGCTCACCAGTTGCGGGGGCGCTTCAGGTGGACACTGAAGCTTTCTTT
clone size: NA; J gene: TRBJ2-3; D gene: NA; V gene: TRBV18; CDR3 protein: CASSPRPSTDTQYF; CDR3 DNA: TGTGCCAGCTCACCGCGGCCTAGCACAGATACGCAGTATTTT
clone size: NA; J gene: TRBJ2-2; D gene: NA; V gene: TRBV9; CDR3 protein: CASSPRFLATGELFF; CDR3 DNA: TGTGCCAGCAGCCCAAGATTCCTGGCCACCGGGGAGCTGTTTTTT
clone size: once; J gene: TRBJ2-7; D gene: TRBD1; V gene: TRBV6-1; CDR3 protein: CASSDPGQLNYEQYF; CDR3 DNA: TGTGCCAGCAGTGACCCGGGACAGCTAAACTACGAGCAGTACTTC
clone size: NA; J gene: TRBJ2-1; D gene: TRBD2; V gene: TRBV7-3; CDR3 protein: CASSPHETSGSRNEQFF; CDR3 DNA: TGTGCCAGCAGCCCGCACGAGACTAGCGGGAGTCGAAATGAGCAGTTCTTC
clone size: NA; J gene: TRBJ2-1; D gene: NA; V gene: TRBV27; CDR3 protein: CASSPIAASSYNEQFF; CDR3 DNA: TGTGCCAGCAGTCCTATAGCGGCAAGCTCCTACAATGAGCAGTTCTTC
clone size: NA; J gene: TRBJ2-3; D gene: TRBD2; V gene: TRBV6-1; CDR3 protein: CASSAVSGRPDTQYF; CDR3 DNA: TGTGCCAGCAGCGCCGTTAGCGGGAGACCAGATACGCAGTATTTT